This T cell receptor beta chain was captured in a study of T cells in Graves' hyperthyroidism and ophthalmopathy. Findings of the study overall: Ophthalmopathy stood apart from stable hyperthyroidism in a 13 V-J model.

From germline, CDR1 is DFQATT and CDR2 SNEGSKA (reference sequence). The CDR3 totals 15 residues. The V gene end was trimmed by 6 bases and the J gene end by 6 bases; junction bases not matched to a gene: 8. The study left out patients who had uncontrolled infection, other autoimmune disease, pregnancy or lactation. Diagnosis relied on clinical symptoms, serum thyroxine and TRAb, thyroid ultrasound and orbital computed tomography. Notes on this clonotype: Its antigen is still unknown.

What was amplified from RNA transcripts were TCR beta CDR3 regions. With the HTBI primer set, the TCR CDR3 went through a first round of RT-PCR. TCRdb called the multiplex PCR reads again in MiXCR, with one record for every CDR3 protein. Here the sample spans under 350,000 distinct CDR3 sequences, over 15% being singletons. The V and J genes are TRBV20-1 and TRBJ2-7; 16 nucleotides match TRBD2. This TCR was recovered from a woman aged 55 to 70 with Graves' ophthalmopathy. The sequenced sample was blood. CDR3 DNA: TGCAGTGCCGGGGGACTAGCGGGAGGGCCAGGCGAGCAGTACTTC. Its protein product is CSAGGLAGGPGEQYF.